The clone carrying this TCR beta chain was recorded at least ten times. The antigen is not known. TCRdb passed the reads through MiXCR, listing each CDR3 protein once. The table lists around 210,000 distinct CDR3 sequences, 6% to 8% of them singletons. Germline trimming cut 2 bases from V and 5 bases from J; bases unmatched to any gene: 3. The CDR3 contains 15 residues. Germline V gives CDR1 MNHEY, CDR2 SVGEGT. The sample belongs to a study of T cell repertoires in cytomegalovirus infection. General observations from the study: In two of eight donors, the top clonotype was HLA-C-restricted CMV-specific.

The specimen sequenced was PBMCs. The TCR originated in a human donor in good health (CMV status not recorded). Some clones in this sample may be carry-over from other donors' samples. V is TRBV6-2 or TRBV6-3 and J is TRBJ1-1; 12 bases line up with TRBD1. The CDR3 region is CASSYLGQGATEAFF. CDR3 DNA sequence: TGTGCCAGCAGTTACCTGGGACAGGGGGCAACTGAAGCTTTCTTT.